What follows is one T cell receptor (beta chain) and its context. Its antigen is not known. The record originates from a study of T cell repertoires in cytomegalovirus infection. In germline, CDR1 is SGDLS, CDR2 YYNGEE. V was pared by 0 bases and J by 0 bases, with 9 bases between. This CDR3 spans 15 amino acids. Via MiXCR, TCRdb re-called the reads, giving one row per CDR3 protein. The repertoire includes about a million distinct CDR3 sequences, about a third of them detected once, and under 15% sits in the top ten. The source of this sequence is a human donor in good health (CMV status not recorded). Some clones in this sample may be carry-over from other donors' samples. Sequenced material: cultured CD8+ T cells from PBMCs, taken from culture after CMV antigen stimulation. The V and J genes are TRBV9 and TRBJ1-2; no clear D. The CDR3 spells CASSVVAVPNYGYTF. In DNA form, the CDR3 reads TGTGCCAGCAGCGTAGTGGCAGTTCCTAACTATGGCTACACCTTC. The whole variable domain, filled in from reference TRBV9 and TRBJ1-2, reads DSGVTQTPKHLITATGQRVTLRCSPRSGDLSVYWYQQSLDQGLQFLIQYYNGEERAKGNILERFSAQQFPDLHSELNLSSLELGDSALYFCASSVVAVPNYGYTFGSGTRLTVV.